The 7 T cell receptor beta chains reported below all come from one sample, sequenced in a study of blood T cell repertoires in COVID-19. Sequenced by immunoSEQ multiplex PCR; TCRdb stores in-frame clones only, minus some. The sample lists 35,000 to 50,000 clones; roughly 81% were seen once. What was sequenced was peripheral blood. The receptors were gathered from a human donor in a cohort sampled during active COVID-19.

The DNA of the CDR3 is TGTGCCAGCAGTGGACAGGCGACCCAGTACTTC. Protein: CASSGQATQYF. The chain is built from TRBV2 and TRBJ2-5; D is possibly TRBD1 (6 bases). This CDR3 spans 11 amino acids. V lost 4 bases and J lost 7, with 7 bases in between. Germline V gene data show CDR1 as SNHLY and CDR2 as FYNNEI. Looking up the rest from reference TRBV2 and TRBJ2-5 gives the full variable domain: EPEVTQTPSHQVTQMGQEVILRCVPISNHLYFYWYRQILGQKVEFLVSFYNNEISEKSEIFDDQFSVERPDGSNFTLKIRSTKLEDSAMYFCASSGQATQYFGPGTRLLVL.

This chain connects TRBV12-3 or TRBV12-4 to TRBJ1-2, with no clear D. The CDR3 sequence is 12 residues long. Trimming removed 7 bases from V and 1 base from J, with 7 bases in between. CDR3 nucleotide sequence: TGTGCCAGCACCCCCGTTAACTATGGCTACACCTTC. Amino acids: CASTPVNYGYTF.

The chain has TRBV10-3 and TRBJ1-1, with 12 bases lining up with TRBD1. The CDR3 is 16 residues long. Germline V CDR1 and CDR2: ENHRY, SYGVKD. After removal of 11 bases from V and 6 bases from J, the junction contained 16 bases not matched to a gene. The CDR3 is CASWGGQGAKSAEAFF. The CDR3 DNA is TGTGCCTCCTGGGGGGGACAGGGGGCGAAATCGGCTGAAGCTTTCTTT.

The table lists this clone with a count of one. The chain combines TRBV3-1 (or the pseudogene TRBV3-2) with TRBJ1-5; D gene unclear. Deletions cut 2 bases from V and 0 bases from J, with 8 bases between. CDR1 LGHDT and CDR2 YNNKEL come from the germline V gene (reference sequence). CDR3 length equals 15 residues. The CDR3 spells CASSQSGNSNQPQHF. CDR3 in DNA: TGTGCCAGCAGCCAAAGCGGGAATAGCAATCAGCCCCAGCATTTT.

The genes are TRBV7-9 and TRBJ2-5; the match to TRBD1 covers 8 bases. V trimming: 1 base; J trimming: 5 bases; junction bases outside the gene matches: 3. CDR1 and CDR2 (germline): SEHNR, FQNEAQ (reference sequence). This CDR3 spans 14 amino acids. The DNA of the CDR3 is TGTGCCAGCAGCTTAGAGACAGGGGCCGAGACCCAGTACTTC. Protein sequence: CASSLETGAETQYF.

V is TRBV7-2 and J is TRBJ2-3; 11 positions agree with TRBD2. The V gene's germline CDR1 is SGHTA and CDR2 FQGNSA. This CDR3 is 16 amino acids long. With V trimmed by 0 bases and J by 2 bases, 1 base remained unmatched. The CDR3 coding sequence is TGTGCCAGCAGCTTAGCTAGCGGGGGGGCCACAGATACGCAGTATTTT. Translation: CASSLASGGATDTQYF.

The chain has TRBV6-1 and TRBJ1-2; D may be TRBD1 (5 bases). The ends were cut back, 3 bases at V and 4 bases at J, with 9 bases in the middle. The germline V gene encodes CDR1 MNHNS and CDR2 SASEGT. The CDR3 is made up of 13 amino acids. CDR3 sequence: CASSEPGVYGYTF. The CDR3, as DNA: TGTGCCAGCAGTGAGCCGGGGGTCTATGGCTACACCTTC.